The rows below give T cell receptor beta chains drawn from one sample of a study of cytomegalovirus exposure and HLA in healthy donors. Some clones are missing from TCRdb's copy, which holds only in-frame ones; the method was immunoSEQ multiplex PCR. This sample has about 260,000 clones, with approximately 85% found just once. The sequenced material came from PBMCs. The origin of the receptors is a woman aged 40 to 50 in good health and CMV-seropositive. Each CDR3 is given with its conserved first and last residue. D genes are given only for firm matches. Not all rows give a size; the values are once, few, many and, for expanded clones, a class.

d_gene	abundance	v_gene	j_gene	CDR3aa	CDR3nt
.	.	TRBV28	TRBJ1-5	CASSLGQDNQPQHF	TGTGCCAGCAGTTTGGGACAAGACAATCAGCCCCAGCATTTT
TRBD2	.	TRBV19	TRBJ2-1	CASSAPGLAAYNEQFF	TGTGCCAGTAGTGCCCCGGGACTAGCGGCCTACAATGAGCAGTTCTTC
TRBD2	.	TRBV4-1	TRBJ2-3	CASSLLPAGVGTDTQYF	TGCGCCAGCAGCCTCCTCCCGGCGGGAGTTGGCACAGATACGCAGTATTTT
.	.	TRBV11-2	TRBJ2-1	CASSLDLAPNNEQFF	TGTGCCAGCAGCTTAGATCTAGCGCCCAACAATGAGCAGTTCTTC
.	many	TRBV4-2	TRBJ1-3	CASSQDRQTRNTIYF	TGTGCCAGCAGCCAAGACCGCCAAACTCGAAACACCATATATTTT
TRBD1	.	TRBV7-8	TRBJ1-5	CASSLLSDRSQPQHF	TGTGCCAGCAGCTTATTATCGGACAGGAGTCAGCCCCAGCATTTT
TRBD1	once	TRBV25-1	TRBJ2-2	CASSSFQGAFGELFF	TGTGCCAGCAGTTCGTTTCAGGGGGCCTTCGGGGAGCTGTTTTTT
TRBD2	.	TRBV5-6	TRBJ2-3	CASSYGGSGRYTDTQYF	TGTGCCAGCAGCTATGGGGGTAGCGGGAGGTACACAGATACGCAGTATTTT
TRBD1	few	TRBV10-3	TRBJ1-5	CAISVEQGAIQPQHF	TGTGCCATCAGTGTGGAACAGGGGGCGATTCAGCCCCAGCATTTT
TRBD2	.	TRBV7-2	TRBJ2-2	CASSFTSGVFGELFF	TGTGCCAGCAGTTTTACTAGCGGGGTCTTTGGGGAGCTGTTTTTT
TRBD2	.	TRBV4-3	TRBJ2-7	CASSHGLAGDAVGSYEQYF	TGCGCCAGCAGCCACGGACTAGCGGGAGATGCGGTAGGATCCTACGAGCAGTACTTC
TRBD2	.	TRBV11-3	TRBJ2-1	CASSSGGVREDYNEQFF	TGTGCCAGCAGCTCTGGCGGTGTGCGGGAGGACTACAATGAGCAGTTCTTC
TRBD1	.	TRBV6-6	TRBJ1-5	CASRTGQGDQPQHF	TGTGCCAGCAGGACGGGACAGGGGGATCAGCCCCAGCATTTT
.	once	TRBV6-6	TRBJ2-7	CASKGSGRTTSYEQYF	TGTGCCAGCAAAGGTAGCGGCCGAACCACCTCCTACGAGCAGTACTTC
.	.	TRBV5-6	TRBJ2-7	CASSLPLAYEQYF	TGTGCCAGCAGCTTGCCACTAGCCTACGAGCAGTACTTC
.	.	TRBV15	TRBJ1-1	CATSRPGVVLNTEAFF	TGTGCCACCAGCAGACCCGGAGTAGTCTTGAACACTGAAGCTTTCTTT
.	.	TRBV28	TRBJ1-2	CASSLWGPRPHVYGYTF	TGTGCCAGCAGTTTATGGGGGCCGAGGCCCCACGTCTATGGCTACACCTTC
.	few	TRBV15	TRBJ1-2	CATSTDDWSYTF	TGTGCCACCAGCACCGACGACTGGAGCTACACCTTC
.	.	TRBV15	TRBJ1-1	CATSSNLNTEAFF	TGTGCCACCAGCAGTAATCTTAACACTGAAGCTTTCTTT
.	.	TRBV25-1	TRBJ2-7	CASSESGDPSSSYEQYF	TGTGCCAGCAGTGAATCCGGAGACCCTTCGAGCTCCTACGAGCAGTACTTC
TRBD1	.	TRBV7-2	TRBJ2-3	CASSLTGGAIDTQYF	TGTGCCAGCAGCCTAACAGGGGGCGCCATAGATACGCAGTATTTT
TRBD2	.	TRBV30	TRBJ2-5	CAWKRELAVQETQYF	TGTGCCTGGAAGAGGGAACTAGCGGTACAAGAGACCCAGTACTTC
TRBD2	.	TRBV11-1	TRBJ2-7	CASSLRKGLGLAGNEQYF	TGTGCCAGCAGCTTAAGGAAGGGTCTTGGGCTAGCGGGAAACGAGCAGTACTTC
TRBD1	once	TRBV28	TRBJ2-5	CASSRDRGGQETQYF	TGTGCCAGCAGTCGGGACAGGGGTGGCCAAGAGACCCAGTACTTC
TRBD2	.	TRBV10-1	TRBJ2-1	CASSYRRTSGSGEQFF	TGCGCCAGCAGCTACAGGCGGACTAGCGGGAGTGGTGAGCAGTTCTTC
.	.	TRBV6-1	TRBJ2-2	CASVWPNTGELFF	TGTGCCAGCGTGTGGCCCAACACCGGGGAGCTGTTTTTT